These 32 T cell receptor beta chains originate from one sample sequenced in a study of T cells in Graves' hyperthyroidism and ophthalmopathy. Amplification yielded TCR beta CDR3 regions, with RNA transcripts as the source. With the HTBI primer set, the TCR CDR3 went through a first round of RT-PCR. TCRdb re-called the multiplex PCR reads with MiXCR, one entry per CDR3 protein. The top ten clones hold less than 8.5% of a sample with hundreds of thousands of distinct CDR3 sequences, just under 45% of them seen once. Sequencing was done on a sample of peripheral blood or thyroid tissue (not recorded which). These receptors were collected from an adult man with Graves' disease, either hyperthyroidism or ophthalmopathy (not recorded which).

A word on this clonotype: A much more abundant neighbour one base away suggests this may be a read error. The CDR3 end shows no conserved phenylalanine or tryptophan, and so a read error is likely. The chain is built from TRBV7-2 and TRBJ1-5; a weak D match, TRBD1 (5 bases). CDR3 length equals 14 residues. Germline values: CDR1 SGHTA, CDR2 FQGNSA. The V end was cut by 2 bases, the J end by 6 bases, with 11 bases between. CDR3 nucleotides: TGTGCCAGCAGCTTAATCTGGGGCGGTCAGCCCCAGCATCTT. Its protein is CASSLIWGGQPQHL.

This clonotype was counted many times. The chain is built from TRBV5-1 and TRBJ2-2; D not resolved. Germline V gene sequence: CDR1 SGHRS, CDR2 YFSETQ. V shed 0 bases and J shed 1 base, with 4 bases lying between them. There are 14 residues in the CDR3. CDR3 in DNA: TGCGCCAGCAGCTTGGACAGGAACACCGGGGAGCTGTTTTTT. This encodes CASSLDRNTGELFF.

This chain uses TRBV12-5 with TRBJ1-1, with TRBD1 matching 8 bases. Germline V CDR1 and CDR2: LGHNT, FRNRAP. The CDR3 has 17 amino acids. CDR3 DNA: TGTGCCAGCTCACCACGGGCCGGACAGGGATCATTCACTGAAGCTTTCTTT. It encodes CASSPRAGQGSFTEAFF.

Regarding this clonotype: The conserved final phenylalanine or tryptophan is absent from the CDR3, which likely points to a read error. CDR3 in amino acids: CASSQATSGFGETQYL. For the CDR3, the DNA is TGTGCCAGCAGCCAAGCGACTAGCGGGTTTGGAGAGACCCAGTACCTC. The chain has TRBV7-9 and TRBJ2-5, with TRBD2 matching over 10 bases. V lost 5 bases, J lost 4 bases, and 10 bases stayed unmatched. The CDR3 runs to 16 residues. CDR1 is SEHNR and CDR2 is FQNEAQ in the germline V gene (reference sequence).

The rearrangement uses TRBV7-9 and TRBJ1-4; maybe TRBD1 (6 bases). V dropped 5 bases and J dropped 8 bases, with 15 bases sitting between them. In germline, CDR1 is SEHNR, CDR2 FQNEAQ (reference sequence). This CDR3 has 14 amino acids. In DNA, the CDR3 is TGTGCCAGCAGCCCGGACAGCCTAATGGAAAAACTGTTTTTT. Encoded protein: CASSPDSLMEKLFF.

This sequence joins TRBV2 and TRBJ1-5; weak D call: TRBD1 (5 bases). Germline assignment: CDR1 SNHLY and CDR2 FYNNEI. The ends were cut back, 5 bases at V and 5 bases at J, with 13 bases in the middle. The CDR3 contains 14 residues. The CDR3 protein is CASSSRGLDQPQHF. In DNA, the CDR3 is TGTGCCAGCAGTTCCCGGGGCCTAGATCAGCCCCAGCATTTT.

This clonotype came up many times. The chain carries TRBV7-9 and TRBJ2-2; D remains ambiguous. Deletions cut 5 bases from V and 0 bases from J, with 16 bases between. This CDR3 region has 17 residues. Per germline, CDR1 SEHNR and CDR2 FQNEAQ (reference sequence). DNA for the CDR3: TGTGCCAGCAGCGTATCCTTACAGCTTGCGAACACCGGGGAGCTGTTTTTT. This codes for CASSVSLQLANTGELFF.

This clonotype came up many times. This chain links TRBV2 with TRBJ1-6; the D gene is possibly TRBD1 (5 bases). The CDR3 runs to 15 residues. V was shortened by 2 bases and J by 5 bases, with 10 bases between the two germline ends. Germline lookup yields CDR1 SNHLY and CDR2 FYNNEI. The CDR3 region has the DNA TGTGCCAGCAGTGAACAGGGTCCGCATAATTCACCCCTCCACTTT. The encoded protein is CASSEQGPHNSPLHF.

This clonotype showed up many times. CDR3 coding DNA: TGTGCCATCAGTGCCGGGACTAGTAGTGAGACCCAGTACTTC. Encoded protein: CAISAGTSSETQYF. The chain joins TRBV10-3 to TRBJ2-5; 8 bases align to TRBD2. The CDR3 runs 14 residues. V was clipped by 4 bases and J by 5 bases; unmatched bases: 6. CDR1 ENHRY and CDR2 SYGVKD come from the germline V gene.

This clonotype was counted between two and nine times. This chain links TRBV24-1 with TRBJ2-2; perhaps TRBD1 as D (5 bases). Germline assignment: CDR1 KGHDR and CDR2 SFDVKD. V was cut by 4 bases and J by 6 bases, with 17 bases left in between. The CDR3 spans 16 residues. The CDR3 DNA sequence: TGTGCCACCAGTGAGCCGGGCAGGGCTAACGCCGGGGAGCTGTTTTTT. Amino acids: CATSEPGRANAGELFF.

This clonotype was detected a few times. This chain connects TRBV20-1 to TRBJ1-1; tentative D call: TRBD1 (6 bases). The length of the CDR3 is 14 residues. CDR1 and CDR2 (germline): DFQATT, SNEGSKA (reference sequence). Trimming stripped 3 bases from V and 3 bases from J, with 14 bases between. CDR3 amino acids: CSARRRGAYTEAFF. The CDR3 coding sequence is TGCAGTGCTAGGCGCAGGGGCGCTTACACTGAAGCTTTCTTT.

Points on this clonotype: This is likely a read error, given that the CDR3 carries no conserved phenylalanine or tryptophan at its end. The limits of the CDR3 on the DNA are not certain, so only TCRdb's listed CDR3 is given. The genes are TRBV2 and TRBJ1-6; TRBD1, as called in the table, went unchecked against the DNA. Germline assignment: CDR1 SNHLY and CDR2 FYNNEI. The CDR3 length equals 8 residues, ends included. The CDR3 protein is CASSERSR.

This chain links TRBV5-4 with TRBJ1-1; 9 nucleotides match TRBD1. V dropped 0 bases and J dropped 6; count of bases not matched to a gene: 3. The V gene's germline CDR1 is SGHNT and CDR2 YYREEE (reference sequence). CDR3 length: 14 amino acids. Here the CDR3 DNA reads TGTGCCAGCAGCTTGGACAGGGGGCATGCTGAAGCTTTCTTT. This sequence encodes CASSLDRGHAEAFF.

This clonotype was counted a few times. This chain links TRBV14 with TRBJ1-4, with a weak D call TRBD1 (6 bases). Germline CDR1 and CDR2: SGHDN and FVKESK. V was shortened by 2 bases and J by 4 bases, with 14 bases between the two germline ends. The CDR3 extends over 16 amino acids. CDR3 nucleotide sequence: TGTGCCAGCAGCCAATATCAGGGGCCCTTTAATGAAAAACTGTTTTTT. Translating it yields CASSQYQGPFNEKLFF.

This clonotype was observed a handful of times. The CDR3 is CASSLSKDEAFF. The CDR3 bases are TGTGCCAGCAGCCTTAGCAAGGATGAAGCTTTCTTT. The chain joins TRBV7-2 to TRBJ1-1; D uncertain. Germline V gene data show CDR1 as SGHTA and CDR2 as FQGNSA. The CDR3 consists of 12 residues. Between the trimmed V and J ends, which lost 5 bases and 7 bases, there was a span of 11 bases.

As concerns this clonotype: This may be a read error: a much more frequent sequence differs by one nucleotide. J is TRBJ1-1 and V is TRBV29-1; no clear D. There are 13 residues in the CDR3. Per germline, CDR1 SQVTM and CDR2 ANQGSEA. CDR3 amino acids: CSVQELFDTEAFF. As DNA, the CDR3 is TGCAGCGTTCAAGAGCTTTTCGACACTGAAGCTTTCTTT.

This clonotype was seen more than once but under ten times. V gene TRBV2 combines with J gene TRBJ1-2; the D is unclear. Deletions cut 8 bases from V and 4 bases from J, with 8 bases between. CDR3 length: 11 amino acids. Germline V gene lookup returns CDR1 SNHLY and CDR2 FYNNEI. CDR3 region: CASAPGYGYTF. The CDR3 DNA is TGTGCCAGCGCTCCGGGCTATGGCTACACCTTC.

A word on this clonotype: A read error is possible here, since a much larger clone lies one base away. The chain links TRBV9 to TRBJ1-1; D is unresolved. Germline V CDR1 and CDR2: SGDLS, YYNGEE. This CDR3 is 13 amino acids long. CDR3 protein: CASSVPGATEALF. In DNA, the CDR3 is TGTGCCAGCAGCGTTCCGGGTGCCACTGAAGCTCTCTTT.

The chain joins TRBV10-3 to TRBJ1-1; D is unresolved. The V end lost 10 bases, the J end lost 6 bases, and 18 bases lay between the germline ends. This CDR3 comprises 13 residues. Per germline, CDR1 ENHRY and CDR2 SYGVKD. In DNA, the CDR3 is TGTGCCAGCAGGCTTTGGACGATAGCTGAAGCTTTCTTT. Translated: CASRLWTIAEAFF.

This clonotype was detected ten times or more. V gene TRBV7-6 combines with J gene TRBJ2-7, with a weak D call TRBD2 (5 bases). Germline CDR1 is SGHVS and CDR2 is FNYEAQ. Trimming cost V 5 bases and J 3 bases, with 17 bases left between them. CDR3 size: 15 residues. CDR3 DNA sequence: TGTGCCAGCAGCCAAGGACTGCCTGGGGTCTACGAGCAGTACTTC. Translation: CASSQGLPGVYEQYF.

This clonotype occurred a few times. V usage is TRBV19 and J usage is TRBJ1-2; 8 bases line up with TRBD1. Unmatched junction bases numbered 5, after V lost 2 bases and J lost 3 bases. CDR1 is LNHDA, CDR2 SQIVND, per germline (reference sequence). This CDR3 is 15 amino acids long. CDR3 in amino acids: CASSIWDRPDYGYTF. In DNA form, the CDR3 reads TGTGCCAGTAGTATATGGGACAGGCCTGACTATGGCTACACCTTC.

This clonotype was seen ten or more times. The chain couples TRBV25-1 to TRBJ1-2; 9 bases agree with TRBD1. CDR1 and CDR2 from the germline V gene are MGHDK and SYGVNS. CDR3 size: 17 residues. V shed 3 bases, J shed 3 bases, and the junction held 11 bases outside the gene matches. The chain's CDR3 is CASSDIRADRGYYGYTF. CDR3 in DNA: TGTGCCAGCAGTGACATTCGTGCGGACAGGGGTTACTATGGCTACACCTTC.

The gene calls are TRBV25-1 and TRBJ1-4; 8 bases are shared with TRBD1. Trimming removed 5 bases from V and 2 bases from J; junction bases left unmatched: 7. Germline V gene data show CDR1 as MGHDK and CDR2 as SYGVNS. This CDR3 spans 16 amino acids. This CDR3 reads CASSSQGAHTNEKLFF. In DNA form, the CDR3 reads TGTGCCAGCAGTTCTCAGGGGGCGCATACTAATGAAAAACTGTTTTTT. The full variable domain, in which reference TRBV25-1 and TRBJ1-4 provide the parts outside the CDR3, is EADIYQTPRYLVIGTGKKITLECSQTMGHDKMYWYQQDPGMELHLIHYSYGVNSTEKGDLSSESTVSRIRTEHFPLTLESARPSHTSQYLCASSSQGAHTNEKLFFGSGTQLSVL.

As concerns this clonotype: A read error may explain this, as a much larger clone is one base away. The CDR3 sequence: CAGSANQPQHF. CDR3 in DNA: TGTGCCGGCAGTGCCAATCAGCCCCAGCATTTT. V is TRBV10-3 and J is TRBJ1-5; no firm D call. The CDR3 runs to 11 residues. CDR1 and CDR2 (germline): ENHRY, SYGVKD. V was clipped by 11 bases and J by 3 bases, with 8 bases between them.

This clonotype came up once. Given a much more abundant clone one base away, this may be a read error. The CDR3 DNA is TGCAGTGCTAGGGCAGCGAATGAAGAACTGTTTTTT. Translating gives CSARAANEELFF. J is TRBJ1-4 and V is TRBV20-1; D ambiguous. Germline CDR1 reads DFQATT; CDR2 reads SNEGSKA (reference sequence). CDR3 size: 12 residues.

This clonotype was counted only a few times. The chain combines TRBV9 with TRBJ1-4; 9 nucleotides agree with TRBD1. J was trimmed by 3 bases and V by 5 bases; bases with no gene match: 5. The CDR3 spans 15 residues. Germline V gives CDR1 SGDLS, CDR2 YYNGEE. Here the CDR3 DNA reads TGTGCCAGCAGTCCCGGACAGGGGTCTAATGAAAAACTGTTTTTT. Protein sequence: CASSPGQGSNEKLFF.

This chain links TRBV2 with TRBJ1-4, with D perhaps TRBD1 (6 bases). The CDR3 sequence is 13 residues long. Germline V gene lookup returns CDR1 SNHLY and CDR2 FYNNEI. V was trimmed by 7 bases and J by 7 bases, leaving 13 bases between them. CDR3 region: CASTPGRGEKLFF. CDR3 coding DNA: TGTGCCAGCACCCCGGGCAGGGGTGAAAAACTGTTTTTT.

The J gene is TRBJ2-5, the V gene TRBV19; D is tentatively TRBD1 or TRBD2 (7 bases each). Germline V gene data show CDR1 as LNHDA and CDR2 as SQIVND (reference sequence). The ends were cut back, 2 bases at V and 5 bases at J, with 12 bases in the middle. This CDR3 has 14 amino acids. The CDR3 reads CASSIQGGKETQYF. As DNA, the CDR3 is TGTGCCAGTAGTATACAGGGGGGGAAGGAGACCCAGTACTTC.

This clonotype was seen only a few times. The V gene is TRBV7-2, the J gene TRBJ1-2, with a possible D match to TRBD1 (6 bases). The CDR3 runs 14 residues. V was clipped by 7 bases and J by 8 bases, with 20 bases between them. Germline V gene lookup returns CDR1 SGHTA and CDR2 FQGNSA. The CDR3 here is CASTERGTFLGYTF. The CDR3 DNA is TGTGCCAGCACCGAGAGGGGGACATTTCTGGGCTACACCTTC.

This clonotype was counted between two and nine times. The V call is TRBV12-3 or TRBV12-4, the J call TRBJ1-6; D perhaps matches TRBD1 (5 bases). CDR3 size: 14 residues. Trimming took off 6 bases at V and 5 bases at J, with 11 bases between the two ends. The CDR3 sequence is CASREGYNNSPLHF. In DNA form, the CDR3 reads TGTGCCAGCAGAGAGGGGTACAATAATTCACCCCTCCACTTT.

This clonotype was detected ten times or more. The CDR3 coding sequence is TGTGCCAGCAGTGACCCCTCCTGGGCCGAGCAGTACTTC. Protein: CASSDPSWAEQYF. J is TRBJ2-7 and V is TRBV2; D gene unclear. V lost 3 bases, J lost 6 bases, and 12 bases lay in between. Germline-derived CDR1 and CDR2 are SNHLY and FYNNEI. The CDR3 spans 13 residues.

The chain couples TRBV7-8 to TRBJ2-7; TRBD2 agrees at 7 bases. Germline CDR1 and CDR2: SGHVS and FQNEAQ. The V segment lost 1 base and the J segment 0 bases; nucleotides outside the gene matches: 3. The CDR3 consists of 15 residues. The DNA for the CDR3 is TGTGCCAGCAGCTTAGTGGGGGGGAACTCCTACGAGCAGTACTTC. Translated: CASSLVGGNSYEQYF.